Included here is one T cell receptor beta chain sequence, with context. The antigen it binds to is not known. No qualities accompany the bases; no much larger clone lies one base away. From V the trimming removes 2 bases and from J it removes 5 bases, while the gene matches leave 9 bases of the junction unaccounted for. The CDR3 numbers 16 residues from cysteine through phenylalanine. The retained sequence is limited to the CDR3, 48 bases, with the frame set at the first base. In the germline V gene, CDR1 corresponds to MDHEN and CDR2 to SYDVKM. The CDR3 regions of human TCRbeta chains were analyzed by immunosequencing. The study's processing was this. Repertoire TCRs were checked for matches against a reference library of SARS-CoV-2-specific TCRs that had been generated using the MIRA antigen-specificity platform. Breadth meant the fraction of unique TCRs that were SARS-CoV-2-associated, whereas depth meant the fraction of total T cells that were SARS-CoV-2-associated. Using the MIRA data, each spike-specific TCR was mapped to the spike region that the TCR reacts to and placed in a CD4 or CD8 class. Log10-transformed breadth and depth values were compared by one-way ANOVA with Sidak's multiple comparisons tests. As stored in TCRdb, this immuneACCESS dataset retains in-frame rearrangements with V and J assigned. A fraction of the clones does not appear; measured against another copy, unresolved V genes explain less than half of the discrepancy, and the remainder lacks a known reason. For V, J and clone size, that table is used; D and trimming come from the DNA. The sample profile shows roughly 180,000 clones; around 90% of them were found once. The ten largest clones represent 1% to 1.5% of the sample.

This specimen's time point label, interpreted: about 28 days (+/-7) after the second vaccine dose. AZD1222 recipients given second doses at about 4 weeks or at about 12 weeks were pooled, since spike-specific TCR depth and breadth were not found to differ between the two schedules. Vaccinee samples came from UK trials COV001 and COV002, including a single-blind randomized controlled phase 2/3 trial of AZD1222 (ChAdOx1 nCoV-19) in healthy adults. For TCRbeta chain sequencing, PBMC samples were collected from trial participants at day 0 and at day 28 after the second dose. These data are taken from a study of T cell responses to AZD1222 COVID-19 vaccine (dated by TCRdb to about 2021). In the study overall: TCR sequencing was performed for 230 to 250 trial participants, of whom 200 to 220 were given two doses of AZD1222 and some 25 were given two doses of MenACWY control vaccine. Trial participants were enrolled into age subgroups of 18-55, 56-69 and 70-plus years, which contained approximately 150, 30 and 60 TCR-sequenced participants, respectively.

What the work shows at the level of the full study, not this receptor alone: Participants were mostly white British, with more females than males. The authors suggested clonal diversity may have been underestimated. Epitopes outside the regions mutated in the B.1.351 and B.1.1.7 variants were reportedly recognized by nearly half of the unique spike-specific TCRs. After two AZD1222 doses, spike-specific TCR breadth and depth were significantly higher than at day 0 and than in MenACWY recipients. The 56-69-year group was small, and its depth increase did not reach significance, likely because of low power. Conclusions about previously exposed vaccinees are limited because only five to seven AZD1222 recipients were SARS-CoV-2 seropositive at baseline. No day 14 peak-response samples were available, so repertoires were characterized only after the peak T cell response. CD4 TCRs associated with the vaccine covered the entire spike protein, and the dominant responses were in regions 160-218 and 743-854.

Recombination connected TRBV28 to TRBJ2-5; 9 central bases correspond to TRBD1. This receptor was taken from an adult who received the AZD1222 COVID-19 vaccine. The starting material was peripheral blood, obtained 28 days after the second AZD1222 dose. The encoded CDR3 is CASSLLPGQGPETQYF. The DNA is TGTGCCAGCAGTTTACTCCCGGGACAGGGACCGGAGACCCAGTACTTC.